This TCR beta chain was observed in a study of blood T cell repertoires in COVID-19. With 8 bases clipped from V and 4 bases from J, the junction kept 3 bases outside the gene matches. This CDR3 spans 14 amino acids. CDR1 and CDR2 (germline): LGHDT, YNNKEL (reference sequence). Using immunoSEQ multiplex PCR, the repertoire was profiled, and TCRdb retains in-frame clones only, with some absent. Among around 93,000 clones listed, approximately 90% were seen once. Sequenced input: peripheral blood. This chain joins TRBV3-1 (or the pseudogene TRBV3-2) and TRBJ2-1; 12 positions match TRBD2. This receptor was taken from a human donor in a cohort sampled during active COVID-19. This CDR3 reads CASRTSGRYNEQFF. The DNA for the CDR3 is TGTGCCAGCCGTACTAGCGGGAGGTACAATGAGCAGTTCTTC.